This TCR beta chain was captured by sequencing in a study of spatial heterogeneity in lung cancer. Notes on the study in general: Follow-up blood showed ubiquitous expanded tumor TCRs less than blood at resection did.

The library protocol tagged each TCR cDNA with a unique molecular identifier. TCRdb fed the 5' RACE reads into MiXCR, producing one record per CDR3 protein. The sample lists 40,000 to 45,000 distinct CDR3 sequences; about an eighth were seen once. Documented time point: sample taken at primary tumor resection. Tumor, nontumor lung or frozen PBMC supplied whole RNA, sequenced without sorting. This clonotype was counted at least ten times. Its target is unknown. The CDR3 loop spans 17 amino acids. The germline V gene has CDR1 SEHNR and CDR2 FQNEAQ (reference sequence). With 5 bases clipped from V and 9 bases from J, the junction kept 12 bases outside the gene matches.

The chain combines TRBV7-9 with TRBJ1-6, with 11 bases lining up with TRBD1. Sequencing was performed on PBMCs, taken at surgery. This TCR was sampled from a male donor with early-stage non-small cell lung cancer. The CDR3 loop reads CASSIQRTGGASSPLHF. The CDR3, as DNA: TGTGCCAGCAGCATTCAGCGGACAGGGGGCGCCTCTTCACCCCTCCACTTT.